This is a list of T cell receptor beta chains from one sample in a study of cytomegalovirus exposure and HLA in healthy donors. The assay was immunoSEQ multiplex PCR, and TCRdb's table has in-frame clones only and misses some. Here the sample spans about 110,000 clones, 69% being singletons. Sample: PBMCs. These receptors all come from a woman between 65 and 79 years old in good health and CMV-seropositive. CDR3s include the opening cysteine and the closing phenylalanine or tryptophan. The D gene is left open where the match is weak. Clone size is not always given. Where it is, it says once, few, many or a class for expanded clones.

v_gene	j_gene	d_gene	abundance	CDR3nt	CDR3aa
TRBV30	TRBJ1-2	.	few	TGTGCCTGGAGTGTGGCGGGTTCATCGGTTGGCTACACCTTC	CAWSVAGSSVGYTF
TRBV2	TRBJ2-5	.	.	TGTGCCAGCTTTCCTTTGGGGGGGCAGGGGGCATCGGAGACCCAGTACTTC	CASFPLGGQGASETQYF
TRBV25-1	TRBJ1-1	.	.	TGTGCCAGCAGCACTGTTGAAGCTTTCTTT	CASSTVEAFF
TRBV2	TRBJ2-3	.	.	TGTGCCAGCAGTGAACGGGGGGCTGTGGCAGATACGCAGTATTTT	CASSERGAVADTQYF
TRBV15	TRBJ2-7	TRBD1	once	TGTGCCACCAGCCCCCGACCACAGGGGAATGGCCACGAGCAGTACTTC	CATSPRPQGNGHEQYF
TRBV7-9	TRBJ2-1	TRBD2	.	TGTGCCAGCAGCTTAGGCGGGGGAGAGGGGAGGAACAATGAGCAGTTCTTC	CASSLGGGEGRNNEQFF
TRBV29-1	TRBJ1-1	.	.	TGCAGCGTTGAAGTTTTGGCCTACACTGAAGCTTTCTTT	CSVEVLAYTEAFF
TRBV2	TRBJ2-3	.	.	TGTGCCAGCTGGGGGGGGCTCACAGATACGCAGTATTTT	CASWGGLTDTQYF
TRBV7-3	TRBJ1-1	.	.	TGTGCCAGCAGCTTATCGGGGGGCACTGAAGCTTTCTTT	CASSLSGGTEAFF
TRBV9	TRBJ1-5	.	.	TGTGCCAGCAGCGTAGGGCAGAACAATCAGCCCCAGCATTTT	CASSVGQNNQPQHF
TRBV6-6	TRBJ1-1	.	.	TGTGCCAGCAGTTCCCCTGACAGGTCCCCTGAAGCTTTCTTT	CASSSPDRSPEAFF
TRBV7-7	TRBJ2-5	TRBD2	.	TGTGCCAGCAGTAAAGGCGGTAGCGGGGGCTCCCAAGAGACCCAGTACTTC	CASSKGGSGGSQETQYF
TRBV9	TRBJ2-2	.	.	TGTGCCAGCACCTCAACGAGTGGGAACACCGGGGAGCTGTTTTTT	CASTSTSGNTGELFF
TRBV19	TRBJ1-6	TRBD1	once	TGTGCCAGTAGGACGGGACAGGATAATTCACCCCTCCACTTT	CASRTGQDNSPLHF
TRBV5-1	TRBJ1-1	.	.	TGCGCCAGCAGCGGTGGGTCGAGAGGTGAAGCTTTCTTT	CASSGGSRGEAFF
TRBV5-8	TRBJ2-1	TRBD2	.	TGTGCCAGCAGCCCTCAATGGACTAGCGGGGGCTATTCCTACAATGAGCAGTTCTTC	CASSPQWTSGGYSYNEQFF
TRBV19	TRBJ1-5	.	.	TGTGCCAGTACCATGTCGGGAAGACGTCAGCCCCAGCATTTT	CASTMSGRRQPQHF
TRBV27	TRBJ1-5	.	.	TGTGCCAGCAGTAGCCGGAGCAATCAGCCCCAGCATTTT	CASSSRSNQPQHF
TRBV4-2	TRBJ1-2	.	.	TGTGCCAGCAGCCAAGATCTTCCGGGTGGCTATGGCTACACCTTC	CASSQDLPGGYGYTF
TRBV7-2	TRBJ2-7	TRBD1	few	TGTGCCAGCAGCTTATCAACAGGGGTCTACGAGCAGTACTTC	CASSLSTGVYEQYF
TRBV11-2	TRBJ2-5	TRBD2	few	TGTGCCAGCAGCCCGGGCCGACTAGCGGGGGGAGGTTGGGAGACCCAGTACTTC	CASSPGRLAGGGWETQYF
TRBV7-9	TRBJ2-4	TRBD2	.	TGTGCCAGCAGCTTAGTGGCTAGCGGAAACATTCAGTACTTC	CASSLVASGNIQYF
TRBV7-9	TRBJ1-2	.	.	TGTGCCAGCAGCTTTTTCCTACCCCCAGAGGGCTATGGCTACACCTTC	CASSFFLPPEGYGYTF
TRBV7-2	TRBJ1-1	.	.	TGTGCCAGCAGCTTAGATCCCCCGGGTTCCACTGAAGCTTTCTTT	CASSLDPPGSTEAFF
TRBV5-1	TRBJ2-7	TRBD1	.	TGCGCCAGCAGCTTGGCTGGGACAGGGTCCTACGAGCAGTACTTC	CASSLAGTGSYEQYF
TRBV6-1	TRBJ2-1	.	.	TGTGCCAGCAGGACAGGTTCCACGGACAATGAGCAGTTCTTC	CASRTGSTDNEQFF
TRBV13	TRBJ2-3	TRBD2	.	TGTGCCAGCAGCCCCGACGGGGGGGCGGTTAGCACAGATACGCAGTATTTT	CASSPDGGAVSTDTQYF
TRBV6-6	TRBJ2-5	.	.	TGTGCCACCCAGGGTCTTGAGACCCAGTACTTC	CATQGLETQYF
TRBV29-1	TRBJ2-5	TRBD2	.	TGCAGCGCATATAGCGGGGAAAGGGAGACCCAGTACTTC	CSAYSGERETQYF
TRBV19	TRBJ1-4	TRBD1	.	TGTGCCAGTAGTACGCGGACAGGGGCAGATGAAAAACTGTTTTTT	CASSTRTGADEKLFF
TRBV14	TRBJ2-1	TRBD2	.	TGTGCCAGCAGCTTGTCCCTAGCGGGGTCCTACAATGAGCAGTTCTTC	CASSLSLAGSYNEQFF
TRBV30	TRBJ1-2	.	.	TGTGCCTGGAGTGTAAAGGGAGTTGGCTATGGCTACACCTTC	CAWSVKGVGYGYTF
TRBV2	TRBJ2-7	TRBD1	.	TGTGCCAGCAGCCTTGGAGATCTCGGGACAGGATCATGGCAGTACTTC	CASSLGDLGTGSWQYF
TRBV11-2	TRBJ2-1	.	once	TGTGCCAGCAGCTTAGAGAGCGCGGGCGGGATACAGTTCTTC	CASSLESAGGIQFF
TRBV7-6	TRBJ2-6	TRBD1	.	TGTGCCAGCAGCCACCGGACAGGCCGGTCCTCTGGGGCCAACGTCCTGACTTTC	CASSHRTGRSSGANVLTF
TRBV7-2	TRBJ1-3	.	.	TGTGCCACTCGCCCGGGTCTCTCTGGAAACACCATATATTTT	CATRPGLSGNTIYF
TRBV28	TRBJ1-2	TRBD1	.	TGTGCCAGCAGTTTAACCTCGGACAGGGGGAAACGGGGCTACACCTTC	CASSLTSDRGKRGYTF